This T cell receptor beta chain was documented in a study of CD8+ T cells in alopecia areata. Study details: Among treated patients, severity was scored by affected scalp area percentage. General study points: A single nonresponder leaves the baseline CD8+ expansion link to response uncertain.

The treatment denotes: oral pan-JAK inhibitor, 5-10 mg twice daily. Specimens obtained from alopecia areata patients comprised lesional scalp punch biopsies and peripheral blood. Both CD4+ and CD8+ T cells were separated by sorting PBMCs. In regard to this clone: Antigen unknown.

TCR sequencing used cDNA made by reverse transcription of extracted RNA. Only in-frame clones appear in the TCRdb table, and some are missing; sequencing was by immunoSEQ multiplex PCR. Of roughly 230,000 clones listed, around two fifths are singletons. Germline CDR1 SGHRS, CDR2 YFSETQ. The CDR3 totals 12 residues. V lost 0 bases to trimming and J lost 7 bases, with 7 bases between them. The chain is built from TRBV5-1 and TRBJ1-1; D is unresolved. Sample: CD4+ T cells sorted from blood, taken at approximately week 37, from a patient treated with tofacitinib. The TCR sequence derives from a human donor with alopecia areata. The CDR3 DNA sequence: TGCGCCAGCAGCTTGGGCTTGGGTGAAGCTTTCTTT. The encoded protein is CASSLGLGEAFF.